The 15 T cell receptor beta chains below were found in one sample sequenced in a study of response to subunit inactivated influenza vaccine. TCRdb itself ran the RT-PCR reads through MiXCR, one entry per CDR3 protein. Here the sample spans 700,000 to 800,000 distinct CDR3 sequences, around a sixth being singletons. Sequenced here: PBMCs from blood, sampled roughly 5 days after vaccination. These receptors all stem from a man in his fifties or sixties who received an inactivated influenza vaccine.

There are a few counts of this clonotype. The rearrangement joins TRBV7-2 to TRBJ2-1; possibly TRBD1 or TRBD2 for D (5 bases each). CDR3 size: 13 residues. The germline V and J ends were trimmed by 5 bases and 12 bases, with 17 bases remaining between them. The V gene's germline CDR1 is SGHTA and CDR2 FQGNSA. This chain's CDR3 is CASSPGPKRGQFF. The CDR3 region has the DNA TGTGCCAGCAGCCCGGGGCCTAAAAGGGGGCAGTTCTTC.

This clonotype was seen repeatedly, ten times or more. J is TRBJ1-5 and V is TRBV7-8; D uncertain. The CDR3 loop spans 15 amino acids. Trimming removed 1 base at V and 2 bases at J, with 9 bases between. The V gene's germline CDR1 is SGHVS and CDR2 FQNEAQ. CDR3: CASSLERAGNQPQHF. For the CDR3, the DNA is TGTGCCAGCAGCTTAGAGCGGGCAGGCAATCAGCCCCAGCATTTT.

The rearrangement uses TRBV3-1 and TRBJ2-7, with D maybe TRBD2 (6 bases). The germline CDR1 and CDR2 sequences are LGHDT and YNNKEL (reference sequence). This CDR3 is 15 amino acids long. V was clipped by 0 bases and J by 3 bases, with 12 bases between them. The CDR3 reads CASSQDSEGNYEQYF. The CDR3 DNA sequence: TGTGCCAGCAGCCAAGATTCGGAGGGGAACTACGAGCAGTACTTC.

This clonotype was recorded many times. The rearrangement joins TRBV2 to TRBJ1-2; D uncertain. The V gene lost 1 base and the J gene lost 1 base, with 10 bases spanning the gap. This CDR3 region has 15 residues. CDR1 and CDR2 (germline): SNHLY, FYNNEI. The CDR3 DNA sequence: TGTGCCAGCAGTGAAGGCTCAGAGTTTAACTATGGCTACACCTTC. It codes for CASSEGSEFNYGYTF.

The V call is TRBV10-3, the J call TRBJ2-2; 11 nucleotides line up with TRBD1. The trim removed 3 bases at V and 6 bases at J, leaving 6 bases unmatched. The CDR3 runs 16 residues. Germline V gene sequence: CDR1 ENHRY, CDR2 SYGVKD. This CDR3 reads CAISEQGTGGSGELFF. CDR3 bases: TGTGCCATCAGTGAACAAGGGACAGGGGGTTCCGGGGAGCTGTTTTTT.

The gene calls are TRBV14 and TRBJ2-7; D is ambiguous. The CDR3 has 13 residues. Germline values: CDR1 SGHDN, CDR2 FVKESK. Trimming took 1 base from V and 3 from J, leaving 7 bases between them. CDR3 loop: CASSQGPHYEQYF. The CDR3 DNA is TGTGCCAGCAGCCAAGGACCGCACTACGAGCAGTACTTC.

This clonotype was counted at least ten times. The V gene is TRBV12-3 or TRBV12-4, the J gene TRBJ2-2, with no clear D. This CDR3 contains 16 residues. The V gene lost 3 bases and the J gene lost 4 bases, with 15 bases spanning the gap. CDR3 amino acids: CASSFALDRFTGELFF. As DNA, the CDR3 is TGTGCCAGCAGTTTCGCATTGGATAGGTTCACCGGGGAGCTGTTTTTT.

There are a few counts of this clonotype. The J gene is TRBJ2-7, the V gene TRBV7-9, with no clear D. V dropped 1 base and J dropped 1 base, with 17 bases sitting between them. CDR3 length: 17 amino acids. CDR1 is SEHNR and CDR2 is FQNEAQ in the germline V gene (reference sequence). The CDR3 reads CASSLGVTGRASYEQYF. In DNA form, the CDR3 reads TGTGCCAGCAGCTTAGGCGTTACCGGACGGGCATCCTACGAGCAGTACTTC.

The gene calls are TRBV12-3 or TRBV12-4 and TRBJ1-2; perhaps TRBD1 as D (5 bases). The CDR3 is made up of 14 amino acids. The V and J ends lost 5 bases and 6 bases respectively, with 16 bases between them. The CDR3 sequence is CASSPTGTVNGYTF. CDR3 coding DNA: TGTGCCAGCAGTCCAACCGGGACTGTTAATGGCTACACCTTC.

This sequence joins TRBV12-3 or TRBV12-4 and TRBJ1-3; no firm D call. This CDR3 has 13 amino acids. Trimming took off 10 bases at V and 0 bases at J, with 10 bases between the two ends. CDR3 amino acids: CATRPASGNTIYF. The CDR3 DNA follows: TGTGCCACCCGACCGGCCTCTGGAAACACCATATATTTT.

The chain recombines TRBV18 with TRBJ2-1; D is perhaps TRBD2 (6 bases). This CDR3 is built from 16 residues. Between the trimmed V and J ends, which lost 2 bases and 4 bases, there was a span of 15 bases. Germline CDR1 and CDR2: KGHSH and LQKENI. CDR3 residues: CASSPMTRGLYNEQFF. CDR3 DNA sequence: TGTGCCAGCTCACCAATGACTAGGGGTCTGTACAATGAGCAGTTCTTC.

V usage is TRBV11-1 and J usage is TRBJ2-1, with 7 bases aligning to TRBD1. J gave up 1 base and V 5 bases, and 14 bases lay outside the gene matches. CDR1 SGHAT and CDR2 FQDESV come from the germline V gene (reference sequence). This CDR3 is built from 18 residues. The CDR3 nucleotides read TGTGCCAGCAGCCCTGACAGGGCTGGATGGAGGTCCTACAATGAGCAGTTCTTC. It codes for CASSPDRAGWRSYNEQFF. The entire variable domain, with the rest obtained from reference TRBV11-1 and TRBJ2-1, is as follows: EAEVAQSPRYKITEKSQAVAFWCDPISGHATLYWYRQILGQGPELLVQFQDESVVDDSQLPKDRFSAERLKGVDSTLKIQPAELGDSAMYLCASSPDRAGWRSYNEQFFGPGTRLTVL.

J is TRBJ2-3 and V is TRBV29-1; D unclear. CDR3 size: 11 residues. The V gene's germline CDR1 is SQVTM and CDR2 ANQGSEA. Between the trimmed V and J ends, which lost 6 bases and 3 bases, there was a span of 7 bases. The CDR3 nucleotides read TGCAGCGTCCTAGGGACAGATACGCAGTATTTT. Translated: CSVLGTDTQYF.

Ten or more counts support this clonotype. The genes are TRBV29-1 and TRBJ2-7, with 8 nucleotides matching TRBD2. Germline V lookup: CDR1 SQVTM, CDR2 ANQGSEA. V was pared by 6 bases and J by 3 bases, with 4 bases of the junction left unmatched. The CDR3 is made up of 12 amino acids. Here the CDR3 reads CSVLAAHYEQYF. CDR3 nucleotides: TGCAGCGTACTAGCGGCACACTACGAGCAGTACTTC.

Only a few counts were recorded for this clonotype. The rearrangement joins TRBV3-1 to TRBJ2-1; maybe TRBD2 (6 bases). Per the germline V gene, CDR1 is LGHDT and CDR2 is YNNKEL (reference sequence). CDR3 length: 15 amino acids. Trimming pared 6 bases from V and 7 bases from J, leaving 19 bases between. For the CDR3, the DNA is TGTGCCAGCAGTTCGGATTCGGGGGTGTGGAATGAGCAGTTCTTC. Protein sequence: CASSSDSGVWNEQFF.